The 32 T cell receptor beta chains below were found in one sample sequenced in a study of human T cells and chemical hapten exposure. Each CDR3 protein is one row after TCRdb ran MiXCR on the RACE reads. The repertoire holds some 360,000 distinct CDR3 sequences, with approximately 5.1% as singletons. Time point here: pre-sensitization, week 0. Treatment: therapeutic diphenylcyclopropenone sensitization with weekly scalp DPC. The sequenced sample was whole blood, obtained in connection with sensitization to the hapten diphenylcyclopropenone (DPC). All receptors come from a woman in her forties or fifties with alopecia areata. Some clones in this sample may be carry-over from other donors' samples.

This clonotype was seen more than once but under ten times. CDR3 nucleotide sequence: TGTGCCACCAGCAGAGATCCGGGGGGGCTCGACTATGGCTACACCTTC. Protein sequence: CATSRDPGGLDYGYTF. This sequence joins TRBV15 and TRBJ1-2; maybe TRBD1 (6 bases). Germline V gene lookup returns CDR1 LNHNV and CDR2 YYDKDF (reference sequence). The V gene lost 0 bases and the J gene lost 3 bases, with 14 bases spanning the gap. The CDR3 consists of 16 residues.

This clonotype occurred many times. The V and J genes are TRBV7-2 and TRBJ2-3; 9 bases fit TRBD2. The V gene end was trimmed by 3 bases and the J gene end by 3 bases; junction bases not matched to a gene: 7. The CDR3 runs 16 residues. Per the germline V gene, CDR1 is SGHTA and CDR2 is FQGNSA. The CDR3 nucleotides read TGTGCCAGCAGCTTTGGAGCGGGGGGAGAGACAGATACGCAGTATTTT. This codes for CASSFGAGGETDTQYF.

This clonotype was counted ten times or more. This chain connects TRBV6-6 to TRBJ2-7; 12 bases line up with TRBD2. V was clipped by 0 bases and J by 7 bases; unmatched bases: 7. Per the germline V gene, CDR1 is MNHNY and CDR2 is SVGAGI (reference sequence). The CDR3 has 16 residues. CDR3 in amino acids: CASSYSPSGRGKEQYF. CDR3 nucleotide sequence: TGTGCCAGCAGTTACTCGCCTAGCGGGAGGGGGAAGGAGCAGTACTTC.

This clonotype has more than one count but fewer than ten. The V call is TRBV29-1, the J call TRBJ2-4, with 10 bases lining up with TRBD2. Losses at the gene ends were 7 bases for V and 9 bases for J; bases not matched to a gene: 6. From germline, CDR1 is SQVTM and CDR2 ANQGSEA. CDR3 size: 12 residues. CDR3 bases: TGCAGCGCCAGGACTAGCGGAGGCATTCAGTACTTC. Translation gives CSARTSGGIQYF.

This clonotype was observed at least ten times. The chain couples TRBV29-1 to TRBJ2-5; no firm D call. The V gene lost 4 bases and the J gene lost 5 bases, with 5 bases spanning the gap. Germline V gives CDR1 SQVTM, CDR2 ANQGSEA. The CDR3 has 10 amino acids. The DNA for the CDR3 is TGCAGCGTTGTTCAGGAGACCCAGTACTTC. Its translation is CSVVQETQYF.

This clonotype was found a few times. This chain links TRBV6-5 with TRBJ2-7; D is ambiguous. In germline, CDR1 is MNHEY, CDR2 SVGAGI. This CDR3 has 12 amino acids. V was pared by 10 bases and J by 2 bases, with 12 bases between. In DNA, the CDR3 is TGTGCCACCAGAGTACTCCCCTACGAGCAGTACTTC. This gives the protein CATRVLPYEQYF.

This clonotype was counted between two and nine times. This sequence joins TRBV12-3 or TRBV12-4 and TRBJ2-3; no firm D call. V dropped 1 base and J dropped 6 bases, with 11 bases sitting between them. The length of the CDR3 is 14 residues. In nucleotides, the CDR3 is TGTGCCAGCAGTTTAGGCGGATACGGGGATACGCAGTATTTT. This encodes CASSLGGYGDTQYF.

This chain connects TRBV6-2 or TRBV6-3 to TRBJ2-1, with 13 bases that match TRBD2. Per the germline V gene, CDR1 is MNHEY and CDR2 is SVGEGT. V was clipped by 6 bases and J by 0 bases; unmatched bases: 11. The length of the CDR3 is 19 residues. CDR3 residues: CASRRTSGRAEASYNEQFF. The DNA for the CDR3 is TGTGCCAGCAGACGAACTAGCGGGAGGGCCGAAGCCTCCTACAATGAGCAGTTCTTC.

This chain uses TRBV9 with TRBJ2-5, with D possibly being TRBD2 (5 bases). Germline CDR1 reads SGDLS; CDR2 reads YYNGEE. Trimming stripped 0 bases from V and 4 bases from J, with 13 bases between. The CDR3 is 15 residues long. As DNA, the CDR3 is TGTGCCAGCAGCGTAGTTAGCGCCCCTCCAGAGACCCAGTACTTC. Encoded protein: CASSVVSAPPETQYF.

The chain is built from TRBV5-5 and TRBJ2-3; weak D call: TRBD2 (6 bases). The length of the CDR3 is 18 residues. Germline CDR1 SGHKS, CDR2 YYEKEE (reference sequence). The germline V and J ends were trimmed by 2 bases and 0 bases, with 19 bases remaining between them. The CDR3 is CASSFGVDAGTSTDTQYF. CDR3 coding DNA: TGTGCCAGCAGCTTCGGTGTGGATGCGGGGACTAGCACAGATACGCAGTATTTT.

This clonotype was picked up a small number of times. The chain couples TRBV12-3 or TRBV12-4 to TRBJ1-1; TRBD1 matches at 8 bases. Germline trimming cut 1 base from V and 5 bases from J; bases unmatched to any gene: 12. There are 17 residues in the CDR3. The CDR3 reads CASSLGPGGLGSTEAFF. For the CDR3, the DNA is TGTGCCAGCAGTTTAGGCCCAGGGGGCCTCGGGAGTACTGAAGCTTTCTTT.

There are a few counts of this clonotype. The rearrangement uses TRBV6-5 and TRBJ2-7, with 7 bases that match TRBD2. This CDR3 has 14 residues. CDR1 and CDR2 (germline): MNHEY, SVGAGI. Trimming at V came to 5 bases and at J to 2 bases, leaving 6 bases not matched to a gene. CDR3 region: CASSRGVGTYEQYF. CDR3 DNA: TGTGCCAGCAGTCGGGGGGTGGGGACCTACGAGCAGTACTTC.

This clonotype was counted at least ten times. This chain connects TRBV29-1 to TRBJ1-1; D gene uncertain. The CDR3 is 12 amino acids. V was clipped by 4 bases and J by 3 bases, with 9 bases between them. Germline V lookup: CDR1 SQVTM, CDR2 ANQGSEA. The CDR3 nucleotides are TGCAGCGTTGGACACCACGACACTGAAGCTTTCTTT. This sequence encodes CSVGHHDTEAFF. The full variable domain, with the rest looked up from reference TRBV29-1 and TRBJ1-1, is SAVISQKPSRDICQRGTSLTIQCQVDSQVTMMFWYRQQPGQSLTLIATANQGSEATYESGFVIDKFPISRPNLTFSTLTVSNMSPEDSSIYLCSVGHHDTEAFFGQGTRLTVV.

This clonotype was recorded many times. As DNA, the CDR3 is TGTGCCAGCAGTTACTCGGCGGGGACTGACATCTACGAGCAGTACTTC. Protein: CASSYSAGTDIYEQYF. The rearrangement links TRBV6-2 or TRBV6-3 to TRBJ2-7; D possibly corresponds to TRBD2 (6 bases). CDR1 is MNHEY, CDR2 SVGEGT, per germline. This CDR3 has 16 residues. The germline V and J ends were trimmed by 0 bases and 3 bases, with 15 bases remaining between them.

The genes are TRBV6-5 and TRBJ2-3; TRBD1 matches at 9 bases. There are 16 residues in the CDR3. Germline loops: CDR1 MNHEY, CDR2 SVGAGI. V lost 0 bases, J lost 5 bases, and 6 bases stayed unmatched. This chain's CDR3 is CASSYSTTGGRDTQYF. CDR3 sequence (DNA): TGTGCCAGCAGTTACTCGACCACAGGGGGCCGAGATACGCAGTATTTT.

This clonotype was found many times. The rearrangement joins TRBV28 to TRBJ2-3, with 7 bases identical to TRBD2. Germline CDR1 MDHEN, CDR2 SYDVKM. The V and J ends lost 6 bases and 4 bases, in that order; junction bases with no gene match: 4. The CDR3 totals 13 residues. The chain's CDR3 is CASREGRADTQYF. The CDR3 coding sequence is TGTGCCAGCAGGGAGGGGAGGGCAGATACGCAGTATTTT.

Worth noting for this clonotype: The junction differs from germline at one of its ends, possibly a read error. The rearrangement links TRBV20-1 to TRBJ2-5; 7 bases align to TRBD1. Looked up from germline, CDR1 is DFQATT and CDR2 is SNEGSKA (reference sequence). The CDR3 has 12 residues. The CDR3 DNA reads as TGCAGTGGGTACGGGACAGAAGAGACCCGGTACTTC. This codes for CSGYGTEETRYF.

This clonotype was detected only a few times. The genes are TRBV6-2 or TRBV6-3 and TRBJ1-5; D possibly corresponds to TRBD1 (5 bases). Germline V gene data show CDR1 as MNHEY and CDR2 as SVGEGT. The CDR3 extends over 14 amino acids. V was clipped by 7 bases and J by 5 bases, with 15 bases between them. The CDR3 sequence is CASTPGGRDQPQHF. The CDR3 region has the DNA TGTGCCAGCACCCCGGGAGGCAGGGATCAGCCCCAGCATTTT.

This clonotype came up many times. J is TRBJ2-3 and V is TRBV9; the match to TRBD1 covers 10 bases. Germline loops: CDR1 SGDLS, CDR2 YYNGEE. CDR3 length equals 16 residues. Germline trimming cut 3 bases from V and 6 bases from J; bases unmatched to any gene: 10. CDR3 sequence: CASSARDRGGKDTQYF. CDR3 in DNA: TGTGCCAGCAGCGCCAGGGACAGGGGAGGCAAGGATACGCAGTATTTT.

The sample holds many counts of this clonotype. The CDR3 DNA is TGTGCCAGCAGTTACTTCCAGGGAAGCGAGCAGTACTTC. It encodes CASSYFQGSEQYF. The rearrangement links TRBV6-5 to TRBJ2-7, with a weak D call TRBD1 (5 bases). CDR1 MNHEY and CDR2 SVGAGI come from the germline V gene. There are 13 residues in the CDR3. Trimming left V 1 base short and J 6 bases short, with 10 bases between.

This clonotype was detected only a few times. The V call is TRBV20-1, the J call TRBJ1-4; D is unclear. Germline V gene lookup returns CDR1 DFQATT and CDR2 SNEGSKA (reference sequence). This CDR3 region has 12 residues. Trimming removed 6 bases at V and 7 bases at J, with 12 bases between. The CDR3 sequence: CSAPFWVEKLFF. The CDR3 region has the DNA TGCAGTGCCCCGTTCTGGGTTGAAAAACTGTTTTTT.

This clonotype was picked up many times. The J gene is TRBJ2-7, the V gene TRBV7-9, with 8 bases lining up with TRBD1. Per germline, CDR1 SEHNR and CDR2 FQNEAQ (reference sequence). J lost 7 bases, V lost 5 bases, and 10 bases had no gene match. The length of the CDR3 is 14 residues. The CDR3 loop reads CASSITDRDGEQYF. The CDR3 DNA follows: TGTGCCAGCAGCATCACGGACAGGGATGGGGAGCAGTACTTC.

This clonotype was observed a handful of times. The genes are TRBV20-1 and TRBJ2-7; 9 positions match TRBD2. This CDR3 has 15 amino acids. CDR1 and CDR2 from the germline V gene are DFQATT and SNEGSKA (reference sequence). The J segment lost 2 bases and the V segment lost 0 bases, leaving 5 bases of the junction unmatched. The DNA of the CDR3 is TGCAGTGCTAGAGATGGGGCGGGAGGGACCTACGAGCAGTACTTC. Its protein product is CSARDGAGGTYEQYF.

This clonotype occurred many times. J is TRBJ2-6 and V is TRBV29-1, with a weak D call TRBD1 (6 bases). The length of the CDR3 is 15 residues. The V gene lost 6 bases and the J gene lost 0 bases, with 12 bases spanning the gap. The germline gives CDR1 SQVTM, CDR2 ANQGSEA. Here the CDR3 reads CSVGDTHSGANVLTF. CDR3 coding DNA: TGCAGCGTGGGGGACACCCACTCTGGGGCCAACGTCCTGACTTTC.

This clonotype was detected many times. This chain connects TRBV6-6 to TRBJ1-5, with D uncertain. CDR3 length: 13 amino acids. Germline-derived CDR1 and CDR2 are MNHNY and SVGAGI (reference sequence). V lost 6 bases, J lost 5 bases, and 11 bases lay in between. CDR3 DNA: TGTGCCAGCAGGGTAGGGAGGGATCAGCCCCAGCATTTT. Its protein is CASRVGRDQPQHF.

The chain links TRBV21-1 to TRBJ2-3; TRBD1, the table's D call, was not compared with the DNA. TRBV21-1 is designated a pseudogene. The CDR3 runs 20 residues. In nucleotides, the CDR3 is TGTGCCAGCAGCAAAGATCGGCCCCCATTCAACACTACTAGCACAGATACGCAGTATTTT. It translates to CASSKDRPPFNTTSTDTQYF.

This clonotype was recorded a few times. The chain recombines TRBV24-1 with TRBJ1-2, with TRBD1 matching over 8 bases. With V trimmed by 2 bases and J by 8 bases, 15 bases remained unmatched. CDR3 length equals 17 residues. CDR1 and CDR2 (germline): KGHDR, SFDVKD. CDR3 region: CATSDSLTPRGRGGYTF. CDR3 coding DNA: TGTGCCACCAGTGATTCACTCACACCCAGGGGGCGAGGAGGCTACACCTTC.

In this sample, this clonotype turned up many times. The chain is built from TRBV3-1 and TRBJ2-7; 7 bases match TRBD1. Germline V gives CDR1 LGHDT, CDR2 YNNKEL (reference sequence). V shed 1 base and J 7 bases; nucleotides not matched to a gene: 13. CDR3 length: 16 amino acids. The CDR3 is CASSQGQGTHLWEQYF. The DNA for the CDR3 is TGTGCCAGCAGCCAAGGACAGGGCACCCACCTCTGGGAGCAGTACTTC.

This clonotype occurred a few times. The chain carries TRBV5-6 and TRBJ1-3; D is unresolved. The length of the CDR3 is 15 residues. Germline V CDR1 and CDR2: SGHDT, YYEEEE. V was cut by 1 base and J by 0 bases, with 8 bases left in between. The chain's CDR3 is CASSLPGFSGNTIYF. The CDR3 coding sequence is TGTGCCAGCAGCTTGCCCGGCTTCTCTGGAAACACCATATATTTT.

This clonotype was counted many times. This chain connects TRBV29-1 to TRBJ2-1; 9 bases are a match to TRBD1. This CDR3 is built from 15 residues. V gave up 6 bases and J gave up 4 bases; unmatched junction bases: 10. Germline V gene lookup returns CDR1 SQVTM and CDR2 ANQGSEA. Here the CDR3 reads CSVSPGQGVYNEQFF. CDR3 sequence (DNA): TGCAGCGTCTCGCCGGGACAGGGAGTGTACAATGAGCAGTTCTTC.

This clonotype was seen only a few times. The chain uses TRBV20-1 and TRBJ2-1, with 10 bases fitting TRBD2. This CDR3 spans 21 amino acids. V lost 2 bases to trimming and J lost 4 bases; unmatched junction nucleotides: 23. Per the germline V gene, CDR1 is DFQATT and CDR2 is SNEGSKA (reference sequence). The CDR3 region has the DNA TGCAGTGCTAGATTCGGAGAGGCGCTAGCGGGGGCCCAGGGGCGATACAATGAGCAGTTCTTC. This gives the protein CSARFGEALAGAQGRYNEQFF.

This clonotype appeared a single time. A much more abundant neighbour one base away suggests this may be a read error. The J gene is TRBJ1-2, the V gene TRBV20-1, with TRBD1 matching 7 bases. The germline V gene has CDR1 DFQATT and CDR2 SNEGSKA (reference sequence). The CDR3 consists of 17 residues. Written as DNA, the CDR3 is TGCAGTGCTAGAGATCTCGCCCCCAGGGGGTCAATCGATGGCTGCACCTTC. It specifies CSARDLAPRGSIDGCTF.